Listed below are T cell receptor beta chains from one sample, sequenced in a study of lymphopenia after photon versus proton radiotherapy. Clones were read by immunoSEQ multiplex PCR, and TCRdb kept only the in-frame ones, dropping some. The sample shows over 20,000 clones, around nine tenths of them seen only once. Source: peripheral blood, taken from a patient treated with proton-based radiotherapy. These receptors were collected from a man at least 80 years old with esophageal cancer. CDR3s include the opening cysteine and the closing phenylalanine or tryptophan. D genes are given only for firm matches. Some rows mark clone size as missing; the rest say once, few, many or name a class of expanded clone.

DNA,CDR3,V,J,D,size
TGTGCTAGTGGTTTGGGGGGCTCCTACGAGCAGTACTTC,CASGLGGSYEQYF,TRBV12-5,TRBJ2-7,-,-
TGTGCCAGCAGCTTGGTAGGGGGCGGGGAATCACCCCTCCACTTT,CASSLVGGGESPLHF,TRBV5-4,TRBJ1-6,TRBD1,-
TGTGCCAGCTCACCCCGGATGGCGGGGGGGCCTCATGAGCAGTTCTTC,CASSPRMAGGPHEQFF,TRBV18,TRBJ2-1,TRBD2,-
TGTGCCAGTAGTATAGCCTGGACAGGGTACGAGCAGTACTTC,CASSIAWTGYEQYF,TRBV19,TRBJ2-7,TRBD1,-
TGTGCCAGCAGCTTCGCGGCCACAGATACGCAGTATTTT,CASSFAATDTQYF,TRBV5-6,TRBJ2-3,-,-
TGTGCCAGCAGCTCCCCCCCAGGCGGGACCAACACCGGGGAGCTGTTTTTT,CASSSPPGGTNTGELFF,TRBV7-9,TRBJ2-2,-,once
TGTGCCAGCAGTGACGGGACAGGGAGCACAGATACGCAGTATTTT,CASSDGTGSTDTQYF,TRBV6-4,TRBJ2-3,TRBD1,-
TGTGCCAGCAGCCGCGCGAGACAGACCCAGTACTTC,CASSRARQTQYF,TRBV5-6,TRBJ2-5,-,-
TGCGCCAGCAGCTTGAGGGAACGAACAGGGAATGAGCAGTTCTTC,CASSLRERTGNEQFF,TRBV5-1,TRBJ2-1,-,-
TGTGCCAGCAGCGTAGACAGGGGTGGTGAAAAACTGTTTTTT,CASSVDRGGEKLFF,TRBV9,TRBJ1-4,TRBD1,-
TGTGCCAGCAGCCAGCCTCCCTTGGCGGGGGGGAGCACTGAAGCTTTCTTT,CASSQPPLAGGSTEAFF,TRBV5-4,TRBJ1-1,-,-
TGTGCCAGCAGACCGGGAGTGGGATCCTACAATGAGCAGTTCTTC,CASRPGVGSYNEQFF,TRBV9,TRBJ2-1,-,-
TGTGCCAGCAGCTGGAACTACGAGCAGTACTTC,CASSWNYEQYF,TRBV7-9,TRBJ2-7,-,-
TGTGCCAGCAGCTTGAGTTCAACAGATACGCAGTATTTT,CASSLSSTDTQYF,TRBV5-8,TRBJ2-3,-,once
TGCGCCAGCAGCCAGGCGAGGGGGTATGGCTACACCTTC,CASSQARGYGYTF,TRBV4-3,TRBJ1-2,-,-
TGTGCCAGCAGTTACGAGACACTACGCTATGGCTACACCTTC,CASSYETLRYGYTF,TRBV2,TRBJ1-2,-,-
TGCGCCAGCAGCCATTTTCAGGGTGACTATGGCTACACCTTC,CASSHFQGDYGYTF,TRBV4-1,TRBJ1-2,-,-
TGTGCCAGCAGGTTAACCCCCTATGGCTACACCTTC,CASRLTPYGYTF,TRBV7-2,TRBJ1-2,-,once
TGTGCCAGTAGTGATTATATGACAGGGGTCGGCTACACCTTC,CASSDYMTGVGYTF,TRBV19,TRBJ1-2,TRBD1,-
TGCGCCAGCAGCTTGGAGACTAGCGGGGGGATCGGGGAGCTGTTTTTT,CASSLETSGGIGELFF,TRBV5-1,TRBJ2-2,TRBD2,-
TGTGCCTGGCGACAGGGAACCTACAATGAGCAGTTCTTC,CAWRQGTYNEQFF,TRBV30,TRBJ2-1,TRBD1,-
TGTGCCAGCATTGCCCCCGGGGAAGAGACCCAGTACTTC,CASIAPGEETQYF,TRBV6-6,TRBJ2-5,-,-
TGTGCCAGCAGTCGGACAAGAGAGAACTATGGCTACACCTTC,CASSRTRENYGYTF,TRBV28,TRBJ1-2,-,-
TGTGCCAGCAGCCCCGTAAGGACGCTCTACGAGCAGTACTTC,CASSPVRTLYEQYF,TRBV11-2,TRBJ2-7,-,few
TGTGCCAGCTCACAACCGGGACAGGGGGCAGGAAACACCATATATTTT,CASSQPGQGAGNTIYF,TRBV18,TRBJ1-3,TRBD1,-
TGTGCCAGCAGCTTGACTACAGGGAGAGGTGGCTACACCTTC,CASSLTTGRGGYTF,TRBV5-5,TRBJ1-2,-,-
TGCGCCAGCCACCCAGACACCAGCTCTGGGGCCAACGTCCTGACTTTC,CASHPDTSSGANVLTF,TRBV5-1,TRBJ2-6,-,-
TGTGCCAGCACCCTTGGGGGGGGAGGCGGTGAAAAACTGTTTTTT,CASTLGGGGGEKLFF,TRBV5-5,TRBJ1-4,-,once
TGTGCCAGCAGCGTAAGAACCGGGACTTACTCTGGAAACACCATATATTTT,CASSVRTGTYSGNTIYF,TRBV9,TRBJ1-3,-,-
TGTGCCAGCAGCTTAGCCGGCAGGGGCTCCGAGCAGTACTTC,CASSLAGRGSEQYF,TRBV7-9,TRBJ2-7,-,-
TGTGCCAGCAGCCCTTCAGGGAACTCTTACGAGCAGTACTTC,CASSPSGNSYEQYF,TRBV5-6,TRBJ2-7,-,-
TGCGCCAGCACGAGTCTACTAGACACTGAAGCTTTCTTT,CASTSLLDTEAFF,TRBV5-1,TRBJ1-1,-,-
TGTGCCAGCAGCCTCAATAGGGTGCCCGCAACTAATGAAAAACTGTTTTTT,CASSLNRVPATNEKLFF,TRBV7-8,TRBJ1-4,-,-
TGCGCCAGCAGTGAGGTGGCGTTCCAAGAGACCCAGTACTTC,CASSEVAFQETQYF,TRBV10-2,TRBJ2-5,-,-
TGTGCCAGCAGCTTATATAGTAGCACAGATACGCAGTATTTT,CASSLYSSTDTQYF,TRBV7-2,TRBJ2-3,-,once
TGTGCCAGCAGTGACCAAGATCGACTAGCGGGGGGTGAGCAGTTCTTC,CASSDQDRLAGGEQFF,TRBV6-4,TRBJ2-1,TRBD2,-
TGTGCCAGTATGAGGGCCGAAGGCTACACCTTC,CASMRAEGYTF,TRBV19,TRBJ1-2,-,-
TGTGCCAGCAGTCGGAGACAGGGAGGGAACACTGAAGCTTTCTTT,CASSRRQGGNTEAFF,TRBV6-5,TRBJ1-1,TRBD1,-
TGTGCCAGTAGTTACGACCTCACCCGGACTGAAGCTTTCTTT,CASSYDLTRTEAFF,TRBV19,TRBJ1-1,-,-
TGTGCCAGCAGCCCCTACAGGGGGTCAACTAATGAAAAACTGTTTTTT,CASSPYRGSTNEKLFF,TRBV11-2,TRBJ1-4,TRBD1,-
TGCGCCAGCAGCAGCAGGAACACTGAAGCTTTCTTT,CASSSRNTEAFF,TRBV5-1,TRBJ1-1,-,-